The clone carrying this TCR beta chain has at least ten counts. This sample is drawn from a study of tumor-infiltrating lymphocytes in oesophageal squamous cell carcinoma. V shed 10 bases and J shed 2 bases, with 18 bases lying between them. This CDR3 spans 15 amino acids. Looked up from germline, CDR1 is MNHNS and CDR2 is SASEGT. TCRdb re-analysed the PCR reads in MiXCR, keeping a single row per CDR3 protein. The sample consists of roughly 3,700 distinct CDR3 sequences, 13% to 15% of them appearing once. V usage is TRBV6-1 and J usage is TRBJ1-5, with TRBD1 as a possible D gene (5 bases). The receptor was isolated from a male donor with esophageal squamous cell carcinoma. The sequenced material came from esophageal tumor tissue. Here the CDR3 reads CATLGWGRGNQPQHF. CDR3 bases: TGTGCCACCTTGGGCTGGGGCAGGGGCAATCAGCCCCAGCATTTT.